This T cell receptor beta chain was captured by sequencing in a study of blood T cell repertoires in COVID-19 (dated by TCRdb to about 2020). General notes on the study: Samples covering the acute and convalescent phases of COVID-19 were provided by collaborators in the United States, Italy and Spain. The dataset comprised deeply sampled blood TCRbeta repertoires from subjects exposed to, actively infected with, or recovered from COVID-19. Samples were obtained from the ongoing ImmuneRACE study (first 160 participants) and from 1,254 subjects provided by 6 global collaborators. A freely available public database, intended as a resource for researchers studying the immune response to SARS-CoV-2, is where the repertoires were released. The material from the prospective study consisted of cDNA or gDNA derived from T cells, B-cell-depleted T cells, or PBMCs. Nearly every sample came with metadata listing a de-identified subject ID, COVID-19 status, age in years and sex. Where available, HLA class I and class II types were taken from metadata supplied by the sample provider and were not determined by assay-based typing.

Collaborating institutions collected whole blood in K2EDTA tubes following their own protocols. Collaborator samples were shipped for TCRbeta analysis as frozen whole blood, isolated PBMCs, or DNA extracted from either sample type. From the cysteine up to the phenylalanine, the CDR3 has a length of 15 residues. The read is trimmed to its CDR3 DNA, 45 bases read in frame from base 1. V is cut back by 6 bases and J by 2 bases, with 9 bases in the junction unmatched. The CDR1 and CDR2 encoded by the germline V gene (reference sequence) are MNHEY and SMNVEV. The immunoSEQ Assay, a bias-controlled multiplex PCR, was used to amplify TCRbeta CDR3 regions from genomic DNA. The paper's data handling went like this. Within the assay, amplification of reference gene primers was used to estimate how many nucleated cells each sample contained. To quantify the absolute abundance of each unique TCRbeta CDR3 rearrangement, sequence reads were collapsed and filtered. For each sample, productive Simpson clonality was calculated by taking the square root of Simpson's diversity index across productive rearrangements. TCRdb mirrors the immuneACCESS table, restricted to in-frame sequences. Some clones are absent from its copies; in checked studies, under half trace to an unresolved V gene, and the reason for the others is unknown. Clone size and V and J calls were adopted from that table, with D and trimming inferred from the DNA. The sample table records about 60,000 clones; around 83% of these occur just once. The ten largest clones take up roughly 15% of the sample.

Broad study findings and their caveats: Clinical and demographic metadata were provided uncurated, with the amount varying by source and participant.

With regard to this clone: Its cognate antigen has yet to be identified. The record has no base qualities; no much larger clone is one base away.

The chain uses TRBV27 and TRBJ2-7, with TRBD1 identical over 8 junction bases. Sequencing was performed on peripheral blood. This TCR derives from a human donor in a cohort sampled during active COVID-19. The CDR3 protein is CASSPPGTGTYEQYF. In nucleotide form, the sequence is TGTGCCAGCAGCCCTCCCGGGACAGGAACCTACGAGCAGTACTTC.